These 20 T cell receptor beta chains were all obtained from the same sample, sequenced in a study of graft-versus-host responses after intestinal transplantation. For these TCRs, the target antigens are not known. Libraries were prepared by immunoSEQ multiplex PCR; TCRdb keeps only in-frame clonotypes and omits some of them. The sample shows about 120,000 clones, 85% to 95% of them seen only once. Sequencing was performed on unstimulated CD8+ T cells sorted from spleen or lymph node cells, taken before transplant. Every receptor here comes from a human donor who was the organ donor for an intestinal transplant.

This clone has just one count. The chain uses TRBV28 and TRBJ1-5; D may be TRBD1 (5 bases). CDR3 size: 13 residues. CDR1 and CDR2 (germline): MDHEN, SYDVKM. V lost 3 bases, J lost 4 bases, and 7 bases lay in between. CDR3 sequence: CASSFWGNQPQHF. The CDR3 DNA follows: TGTGCCAGCAGTTTTTGGGGGAATCAGCCCCAGCATTTT.

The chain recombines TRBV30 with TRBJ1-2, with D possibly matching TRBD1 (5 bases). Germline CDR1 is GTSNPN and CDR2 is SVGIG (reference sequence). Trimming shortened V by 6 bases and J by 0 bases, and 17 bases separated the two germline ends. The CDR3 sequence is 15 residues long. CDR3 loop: CACMADSPANYGYTF. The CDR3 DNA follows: TGTGCCTGTATGGCCGACAGTCCCGCTAACTATGGCTACACCTTC.

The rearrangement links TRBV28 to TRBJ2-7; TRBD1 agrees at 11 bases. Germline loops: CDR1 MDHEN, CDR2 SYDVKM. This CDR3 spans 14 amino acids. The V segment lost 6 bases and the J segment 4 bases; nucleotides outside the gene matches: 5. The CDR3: CASRPGQGVYEQYF. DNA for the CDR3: TGTGCCAGCAGGCCGGGACAGGGGGTTTACGAGCAGTACTTC.

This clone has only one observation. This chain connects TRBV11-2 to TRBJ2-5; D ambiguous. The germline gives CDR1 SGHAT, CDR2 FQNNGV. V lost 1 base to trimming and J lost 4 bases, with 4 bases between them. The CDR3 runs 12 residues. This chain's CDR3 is CASSLAGETQYF. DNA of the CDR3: TGTGCCAGCAGCTTAGCGGGAGAGACCCAGTACTTC.

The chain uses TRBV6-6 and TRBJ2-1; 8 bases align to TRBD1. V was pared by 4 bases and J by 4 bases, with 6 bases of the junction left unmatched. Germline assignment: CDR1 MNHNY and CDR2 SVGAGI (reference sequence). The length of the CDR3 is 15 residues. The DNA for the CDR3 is TGTGCCAGCAGTTCTGGGACAGGACCTTACAATGAGCAGTTCTTC. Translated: CASSSGTGPYNEQFF.

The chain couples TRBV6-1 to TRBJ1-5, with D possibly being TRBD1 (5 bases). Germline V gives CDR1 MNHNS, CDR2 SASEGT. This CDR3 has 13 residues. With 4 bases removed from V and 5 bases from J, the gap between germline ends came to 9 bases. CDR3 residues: CASSAGGYQPQHF. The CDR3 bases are TGTGCCAGCAGTGCTGGGGGTTATCAGCCCCAGCATTTT.

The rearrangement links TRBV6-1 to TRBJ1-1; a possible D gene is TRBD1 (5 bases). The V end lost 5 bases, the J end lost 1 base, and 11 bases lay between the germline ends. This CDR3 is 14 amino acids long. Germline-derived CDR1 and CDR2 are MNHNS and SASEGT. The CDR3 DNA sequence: TGTGCCAGCAGTTTCCTGGACACGAACACTGAAGCTTTCTTT. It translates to CASSFLDTNTEAFF.

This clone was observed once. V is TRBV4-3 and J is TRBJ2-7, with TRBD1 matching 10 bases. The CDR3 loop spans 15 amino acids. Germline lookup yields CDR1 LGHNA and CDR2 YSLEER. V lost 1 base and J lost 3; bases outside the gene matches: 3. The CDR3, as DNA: TGCGCCAGCAGCCAAGGTAGGACAGGGGGCTACGAGCAGTACTTC. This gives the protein CASSQGRTGGYEQYF.

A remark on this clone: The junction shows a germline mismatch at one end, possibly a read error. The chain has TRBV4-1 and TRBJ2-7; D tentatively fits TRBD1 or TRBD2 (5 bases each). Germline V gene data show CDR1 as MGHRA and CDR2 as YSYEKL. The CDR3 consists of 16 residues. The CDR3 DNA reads TGTGCCAGCAGCCGCAATGGGGACGGCTTCCCCTACGAGCAGTACTTC. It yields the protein CASSRNGDGFPYEQYF.

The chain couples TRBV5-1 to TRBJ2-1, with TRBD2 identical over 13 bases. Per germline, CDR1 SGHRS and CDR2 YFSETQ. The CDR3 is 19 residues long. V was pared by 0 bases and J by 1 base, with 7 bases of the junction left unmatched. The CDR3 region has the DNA TGCGCCAGCAGCTTGGACAGGACTAGCGGGAGTCAATCCTACAATGAGCAGTTCTTC. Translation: CASSLDRTSGSQSYNEQFF.

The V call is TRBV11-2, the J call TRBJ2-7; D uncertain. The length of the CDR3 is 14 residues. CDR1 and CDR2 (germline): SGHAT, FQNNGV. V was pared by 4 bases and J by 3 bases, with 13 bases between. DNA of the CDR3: TGTGCCAGCAGCTCCCGGAACCGAAACTACGAGCAGTACTTC. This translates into CASSSRNRNYEQYF.

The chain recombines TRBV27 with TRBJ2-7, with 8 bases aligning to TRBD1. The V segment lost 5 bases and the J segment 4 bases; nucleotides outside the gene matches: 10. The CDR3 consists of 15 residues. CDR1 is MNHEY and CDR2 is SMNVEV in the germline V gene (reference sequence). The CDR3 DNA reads TGTGCCAGCAGTCTCTTACAGGGGGGATTATACGAGCAGTACTTC. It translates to CASSLLQGGLYEQYF.

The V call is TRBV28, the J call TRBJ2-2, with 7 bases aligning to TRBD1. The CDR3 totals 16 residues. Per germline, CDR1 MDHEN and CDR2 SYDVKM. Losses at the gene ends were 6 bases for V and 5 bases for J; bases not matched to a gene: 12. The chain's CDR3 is CASSYLGQIKTGELFF. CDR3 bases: TGTGCCAGCAGCTATTTGGGACAGATTAAAACCGGGGAGCTGTTTTTT.

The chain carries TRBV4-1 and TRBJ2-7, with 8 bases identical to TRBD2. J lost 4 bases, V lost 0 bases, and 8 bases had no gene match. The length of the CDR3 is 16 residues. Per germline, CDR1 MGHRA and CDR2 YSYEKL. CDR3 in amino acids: CASSQEAPSGSYEQYF. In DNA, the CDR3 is TGCGCCAGCAGCCAAGAAGCCCCCAGCGGGAGTTACGAGCAGTACTTC.

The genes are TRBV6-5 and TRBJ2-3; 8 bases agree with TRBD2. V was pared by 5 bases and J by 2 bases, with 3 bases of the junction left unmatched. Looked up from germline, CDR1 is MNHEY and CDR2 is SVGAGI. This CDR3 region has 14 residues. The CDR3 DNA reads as TGTGCCAGCAGTCCTAGCGGGCACACAGATACGCAGTATTTT. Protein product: CASSPSGHTDTQYF.

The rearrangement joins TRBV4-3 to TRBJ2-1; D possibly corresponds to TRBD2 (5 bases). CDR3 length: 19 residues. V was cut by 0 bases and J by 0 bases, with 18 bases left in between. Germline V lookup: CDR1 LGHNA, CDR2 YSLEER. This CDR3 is CASSQEFVFIGSSYNEQFF. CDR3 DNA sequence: TGCGCCAGCAGCCAAGAATTTGTTTTTATAGGGAGCTCCTACAATGAGCAGTTCTTC.

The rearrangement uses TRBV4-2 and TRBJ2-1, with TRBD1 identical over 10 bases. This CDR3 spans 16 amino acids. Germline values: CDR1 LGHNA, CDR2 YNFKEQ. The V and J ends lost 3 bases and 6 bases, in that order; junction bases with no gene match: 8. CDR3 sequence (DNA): TGTGCCAGCAGCCATGACCGGGACAGGGGTGTCAATGAGCAGTTCTTC. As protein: CASSHDRDRGVNEQFF.

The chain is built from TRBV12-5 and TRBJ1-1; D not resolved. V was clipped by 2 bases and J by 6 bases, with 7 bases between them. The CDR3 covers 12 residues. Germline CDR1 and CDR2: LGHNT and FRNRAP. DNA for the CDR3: TGTGCTAGTGGTTTGTCCGTGGCTGAAGCTTTCTTT. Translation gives CASGLSVAEAFF.

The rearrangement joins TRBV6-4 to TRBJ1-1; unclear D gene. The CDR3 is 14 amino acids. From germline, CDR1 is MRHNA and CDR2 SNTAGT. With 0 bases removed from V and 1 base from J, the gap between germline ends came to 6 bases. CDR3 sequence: CASSDSAENTEAFF. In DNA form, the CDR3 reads TGTGCCAGCAGTGACTCGGCAGAGAACACTGAAGCTTTCTTT.

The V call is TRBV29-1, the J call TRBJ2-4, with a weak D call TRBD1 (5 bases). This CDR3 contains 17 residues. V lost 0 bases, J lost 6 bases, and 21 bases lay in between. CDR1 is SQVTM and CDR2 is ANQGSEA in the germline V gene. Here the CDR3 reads CSVEDGAGRTAPNIQYF. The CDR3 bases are TGCAGCGTTGAAGATGGGGCAGGGCGGACGGCCCCAAACATTCAGTACTTC.